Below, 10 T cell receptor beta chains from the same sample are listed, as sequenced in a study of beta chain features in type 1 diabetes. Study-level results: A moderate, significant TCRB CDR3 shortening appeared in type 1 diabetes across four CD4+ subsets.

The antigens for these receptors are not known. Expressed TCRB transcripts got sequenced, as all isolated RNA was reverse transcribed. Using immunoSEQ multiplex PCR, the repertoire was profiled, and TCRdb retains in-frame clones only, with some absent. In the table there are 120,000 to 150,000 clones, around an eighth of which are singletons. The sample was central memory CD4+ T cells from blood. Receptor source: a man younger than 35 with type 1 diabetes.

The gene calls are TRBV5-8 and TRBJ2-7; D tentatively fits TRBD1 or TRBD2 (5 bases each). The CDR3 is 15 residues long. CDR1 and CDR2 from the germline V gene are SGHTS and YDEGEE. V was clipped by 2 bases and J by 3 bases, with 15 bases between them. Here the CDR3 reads CASSLQEPGNYEQYF. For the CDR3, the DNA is TGTGCCAGCAGCTTACAGGAGCCGGGGAACTACGAGCAGTACTTC.

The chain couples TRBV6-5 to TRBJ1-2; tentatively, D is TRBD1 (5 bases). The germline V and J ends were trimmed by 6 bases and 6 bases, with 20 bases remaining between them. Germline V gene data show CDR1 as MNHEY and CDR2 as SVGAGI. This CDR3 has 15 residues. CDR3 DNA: TGTGCCAGCAGACCCACAGGAGTGGGGCTTGATGGCTACACCTTC. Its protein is CASRPTGVGLDGYTF.

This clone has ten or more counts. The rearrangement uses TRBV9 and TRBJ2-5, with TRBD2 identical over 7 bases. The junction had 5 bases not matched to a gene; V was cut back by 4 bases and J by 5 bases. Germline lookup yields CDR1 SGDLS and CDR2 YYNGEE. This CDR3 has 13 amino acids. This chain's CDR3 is CASSSGGWETQYF. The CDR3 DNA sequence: TGTGCCAGCAGCTCCGGGGGGTGGGAGACCCAGTACTTC.

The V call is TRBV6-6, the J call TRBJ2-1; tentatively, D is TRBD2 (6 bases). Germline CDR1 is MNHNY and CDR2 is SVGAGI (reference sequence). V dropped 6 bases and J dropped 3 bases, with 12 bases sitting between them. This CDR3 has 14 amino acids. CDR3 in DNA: TGTGCCAGCAGGCCGGGGGTGGACTACAATGAGCAGTTCTTC. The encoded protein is CASRPGVDYNEQFF.

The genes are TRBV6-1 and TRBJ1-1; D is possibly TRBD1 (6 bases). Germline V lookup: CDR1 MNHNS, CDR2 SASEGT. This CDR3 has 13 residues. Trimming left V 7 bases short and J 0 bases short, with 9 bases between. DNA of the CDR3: TGTGCCAGCACTGACAGGTTGAACACTGAAGCTTTCTTT. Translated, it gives CASTDRLNTEAFF.

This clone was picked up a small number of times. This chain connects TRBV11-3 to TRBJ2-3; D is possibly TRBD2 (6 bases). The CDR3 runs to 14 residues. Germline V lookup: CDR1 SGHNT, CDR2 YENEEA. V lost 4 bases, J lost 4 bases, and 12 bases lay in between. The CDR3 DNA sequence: TGTGCCAGCAGCTCCCAGACTAGTTCAGATACGCAGTATTTT. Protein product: CASSSQTSSDTQYF.

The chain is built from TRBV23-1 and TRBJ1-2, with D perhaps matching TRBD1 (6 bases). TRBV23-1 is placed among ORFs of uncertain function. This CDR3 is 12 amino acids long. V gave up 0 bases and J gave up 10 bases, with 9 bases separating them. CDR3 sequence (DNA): TGCGCCAGCAGTCAATCCCGACAGGCCTACACCTTC. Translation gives CASSQSRQAYTF.

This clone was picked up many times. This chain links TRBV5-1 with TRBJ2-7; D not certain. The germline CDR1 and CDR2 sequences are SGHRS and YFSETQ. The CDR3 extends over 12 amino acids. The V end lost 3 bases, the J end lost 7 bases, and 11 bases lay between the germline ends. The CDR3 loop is CASSSQSREQYF. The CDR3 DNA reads TGCGCCAGCAGCTCCCAGTCCAGGGAGCAGTACTTC.

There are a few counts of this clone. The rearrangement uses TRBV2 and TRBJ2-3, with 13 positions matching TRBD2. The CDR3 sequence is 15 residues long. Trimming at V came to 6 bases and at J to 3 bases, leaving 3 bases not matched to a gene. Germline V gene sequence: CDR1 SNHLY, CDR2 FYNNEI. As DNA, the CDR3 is TGTGCCAGCAGGAAGACTAGCGGGGGGACAGATACGCAGTATTTT. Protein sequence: CASRKTSGGTDTQYF. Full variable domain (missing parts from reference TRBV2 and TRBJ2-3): EPEVTQTPSHQVTQMGQEVILRCVPISNHLYFYWYRQILGQKVEFLVSFYNNEISEKSEIFDDQFSVERPDGSNFTLKIRSTKLEDSAMYFCASRKTSGGTDTQYFGPGTRLTVL.

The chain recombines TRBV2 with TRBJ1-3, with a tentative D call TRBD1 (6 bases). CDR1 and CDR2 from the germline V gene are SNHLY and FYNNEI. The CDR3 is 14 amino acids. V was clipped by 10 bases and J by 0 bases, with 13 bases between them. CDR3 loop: CANRTVNSGNTIYF. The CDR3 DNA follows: TGTGCCAACCGGACAGTCAACTCTGGAAACACCATATATTTT. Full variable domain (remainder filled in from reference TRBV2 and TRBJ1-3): EPEVTQTPSHQVTQMGQEVILRCVPISNHLYFYWYRQILGQKVEFLVSFYNNEISEKSEIFDDQFSVERPDGSNFTLKIRSTKLEDSAMYFCANRTVNSGNTIYFGEGSWLTVV.